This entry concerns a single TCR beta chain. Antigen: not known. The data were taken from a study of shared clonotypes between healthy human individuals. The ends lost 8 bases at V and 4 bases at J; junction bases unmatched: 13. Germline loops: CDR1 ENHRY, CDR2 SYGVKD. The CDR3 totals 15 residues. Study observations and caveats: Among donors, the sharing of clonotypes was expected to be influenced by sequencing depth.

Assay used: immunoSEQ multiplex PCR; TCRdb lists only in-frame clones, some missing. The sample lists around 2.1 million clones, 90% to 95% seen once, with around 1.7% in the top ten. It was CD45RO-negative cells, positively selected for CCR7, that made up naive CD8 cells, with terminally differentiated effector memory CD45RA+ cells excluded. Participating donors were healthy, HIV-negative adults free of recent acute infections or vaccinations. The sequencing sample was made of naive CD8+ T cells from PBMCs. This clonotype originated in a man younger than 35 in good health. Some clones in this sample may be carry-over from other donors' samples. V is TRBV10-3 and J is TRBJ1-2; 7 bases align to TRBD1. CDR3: CAISDKTGRSYGYTF. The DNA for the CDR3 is TGTGCCATCTCAGATAAGACAGGGAGGTCCTATGGCTACACCTTC.